These 13 T cell receptor beta chains share one sample of origin, sequenced in a study of T cell changes during pregnancy in multiple sclerosis. Measured with immunoSEQ multiplex PCR; TCRdb has only the in-frame clones, and not every one. The table shows around 97,000 clones, with around 91% occurring only once. The material was peripheral blood, obtained after pregnancy. All receptors derive from a female donor with multiple sclerosis, enrolled in a pregnancy study.

The gene calls are TRBV6-5 and TRBJ2-7; 11 bases agree with TRBD2. This CDR3 contains 15 residues. With V trimmed by 5 bases and J by 6 bases, 9 bases remained unmatched. Germline V gene lookup returns CDR1 MNHEY and CDR2 SVGAGI. CDR3 in DNA: TGTGCCAGCAGTCCGACTAGCGGGGCACCCACCGAGCAGTACTTC. This codes for CASSPTSGAPTEQYF.

V and J are TRBV19 and TRBJ2-2; no clear D gene. Germline values: CDR1 LNHDA, CDR2 SQIVND (reference sequence). Trimming cost V 3 bases and J 1 base, with 15 bases left between them. This CDR3 region has 17 residues. CDR3 bases: TGTGCCAGTAGTATCCCCGGCCTGGGCGAGAACACCGGGGAGCTGTTTTTT. The encoded protein is CASSIPGLGENTGELFF.

The chain has TRBV5-4 and TRBJ1-3; D uncertain. Trimming took 3 bases from V and 0 from J, leaving 10 bases between them. The V gene's germline CDR1 is SGHNT and CDR2 YYREEE (reference sequence). The CDR3 loop spans 15 amino acids. The chain's CDR3 is CASSSPGASGNTIYF. In DNA, the CDR3 is TGTGCCAGCAGCTCCCCGGGTGCCTCTGGAAACACCATATATTTT.

This chain connects TRBV28 to TRBJ2-5, with 11 nucleotides matching TRBD1. With the DNA end fitting TRBJ2-7 better, the J assignment may be wrong. In germline, CDR1 is MDHEN, CDR2 SYDVKM. This CDR3 comprises 16 residues. The DNA of the CDR3 is TGTGCCAGCAGCTCTCCGGGACAGGGGGTCTCCTACGAGCAGTACTTC. This codes for CASSSPGQGVSYEQYF.

The genes are TRBV15 and TRBJ2-7; D possibly corresponds to TRBD2 (5 bases). The CDR3 has 15 residues. Trimming pared 2 bases from V and 6 bases from J, leaving 17 bases between. Looked up from germline, CDR1 is LNHNV and CDR2 is YYDKDF (reference sequence). The CDR3 protein is CATSRPRTGSVEQYF. The DNA for the CDR3 is TGTGCCACCAGCAGACCTCGGACGGGGTCGGTCGAGCAGTACTTC. The complete variable domain, with remaining parts taken from reference TRBV15 and TRBJ2-7, reads DAMVIQNPRYQVTQFGKPVTLSCSQTLNHNVMYWYQQKSSQAPKLLFHYYDKDFNNEADTPDNFQSRRPNTSFCFLDIRSPGLGDTAMYLCATSRPRTGSVEQYFGPGTRLTVT.

The gene calls are TRBV2 and TRBJ1-5, with 9 bases matching TRBD1. Per germline, CDR1 SNHLY and CDR2 FYNNEI. With 6 bases clipped from V and 1 base from J, the junction kept 7 bases outside the gene matches. This CDR3 is built from 16 residues. In nucleotides, the CDR3 is TGTGCCAGCAGAGGGACAGGGAGTTTGAGCAATCAGCCCCAGCATTTT. Protein sequence: CASRGTGSLSNQPQHF.

V is TRBV5-4 and J is TRBJ2-2; D is possibly TRBD2 (5 bases). V was shortened by 0 bases and J by 0 bases, with 6 bases between the two germline ends. Germline loops: CDR1 SGHNT, CDR2 YYREEE (reference sequence). CDR3 length equals 15 residues. CDR3 amino acids: CASSLVGANTGELFF. The DNA for the CDR3 is TGTGCCAGCAGCTTGGTCGGGGCGAACACCGGGGAGCTGTTTTTT. The full variable domain, completed using reference TRBV5-4 and TRBJ2-2, is ETGVTQSPTHLIKTRGQQVTLRCSSQSGHNTVSWYQQALGQGPQFIFQYYREEENGRGNFPPRFSGLQFPNYSSELNVNALELDDSALYLCASSLVGANTGELFFGEGSRLTVL.

The chain employs TRBV19 and TRBJ1-1, with a possible D match to TRBD1 (5 bases). With 7 bases removed from V and 0 bases from J, the gap between germline ends came to 18 bases. The CDR3 spans 16 residues. Germline-derived CDR1 and CDR2 are LNHDA and SQIVND (reference sequence). CDR3 sequence: CASKVGQGLMNTEAFF. The DNA for the CDR3 is TGTGCCAGTAAGGTGGGGCAGGGCTTAATGAACACTGAAGCTTTCTTT.

J is TRBJ2-2 and V is TRBV29-1, with 9 bases fitting TRBD1. The V gene's germline CDR1 is SQVTM and CDR2 ANQGSEA. Unmatched junction bases numbered 7, after V lost 7 bases and J lost 1 base. The CDR3 is 15 amino acids. CDR3: CSASAGQGNTGELFF. The CDR3 DNA sequence: TGCAGCGCCAGTGCGGGACAGGGGAACACCGGGGAGCTGTTTTTT.

CDR3 DNA: TGTGCCAGCAGCTCGGTCGGGAGGTCCTACGAGCAGTACTTC. Encoded protein: CASSSVGRSYEQYF. The J gene is TRBJ2-7, the V gene TRBV7-9; 7 bases map to TRBD2. The CDR3 totals 14 residues. J gave up 1 base and V 4 bases, and 4 bases lay outside the gene matches. Germline V gives CDR1 SEHNR, CDR2 FQNEAQ (reference sequence).

The rearrangement links TRBV7-3 to TRBJ2-3; D perhaps matches TRBD2 (6 bases). This CDR3 spans 15 amino acids. The germline V gene has CDR1 SGHTA and CDR2 FQGTGA. Trimming took off 5 bases at V and 7 bases at J, with 19 bases between the two ends. CDR3 sequence reads: CASSPGLHPPNTQYF. CDR3 nucleotide sequence: TGTGCCAGCAGCCCGGGACTTCATCCGCCGAATACGCAGTATTTT.

CDR3 sequence: CASSFAYRGEQYF. The DNA of the CDR3 is TGTGCCAGCAGTTTTGCCTACAGGGGAGAGCAGTACTTC. This chain uses TRBV27 with TRBJ2-7, with TRBD1 identical over 7 bases. The V segment lost 3 bases and the J segment 7 bases; nucleotides outside the gene matches: 6. Per germline, CDR1 MNHEY and CDR2 SMNVEV (reference sequence). The CDR3 consists of 13 residues.

The rearrangement joins TRBV18 to TRBJ1-5; 10 bases match TRBD1. The V gene end was trimmed by 0 bases and the J gene end by 2 bases; junction bases not matched to a gene: 4. Germline V gene data show CDR1 as KGHSH and CDR2 as LQKENI. The CDR3 loop spans 17 amino acids. The CDR3 spells CASSPPRTGGRNQPQHF. CDR3 bases: TGTGCCAGCTCACCACCAAGGACAGGGGGTCGCAATCAGCCCCAGCATTTT.